The present T cell receptor beta chain was sequenced within a study of blood T cells in healthy people across ages. General observations from the study: In the absence of known donor CMV status, changes in expanded clonotypes were possibly confounded.

The authors ran a second PCR of about 6 to 11 cycles using a sample-barcoded 5' primer and a J-beta primer mix. TCRdb called the 5' RACE reads again in MiXCR, with one record for every CDR3 protein. In the table there are some 690,000 distinct CDR3 sequences, around a fifth of which are singletons. CDR1 and CDR2 from the germline V gene are MNHEY and SVGAGI. The junction had 9 bases not matched to a gene; V was cut back by 4 bases and J by 4 bases. There are 16 residues in the CDR3. For this clonotype: Antigen specificity is unknown.

Sequencing input: blood. This receptor was taken from a man aged 70-80 years in good health. V gene TRBV6-5 combines with J gene TRBJ1-2; 10 nucleotides agree with TRBD1. The chain's CDR3 is CASSSTRQGAGYGYTF. Here the CDR3 DNA reads TGTGCCAGCAGTTCTACTAGACAGGGGGCTGGCTATGGCTACACCTTC.